This TCR beta chain was recovered during a study of OX40 agonist ivuxolimab in advanced cancers. The CDR3 loop spans 15 amino acids. V lost 2 bases to trimming and J lost 5 bases; unmatched junction nucleotides: 7. Germline V gives CDR1 SNHLY, CDR2 FYNNEI. The assay was immunoSEQ multiplex PCR, and TCRdb's table has in-frame clones only and misses some. The table includes under 60,000 clones, roughly 88% detected once. The source of this sequence is an adult with an advanced solid tumor such as melanoma, head and neck, liver or kidney cancer. The V call is TRBV2, the J call TRBJ2-7, with 9 bases fitting TRBD2. Sequencing was performed on CD4+ or CD8+ T cells sorted from blood, taken in a trial of the OX40 agonist ivuxolimab. This chain's CDR3 is CASSEYSGGSNEQYF. CDR3 DNA: TGTGCCAGCAGTGAATATAGCGGGGGTTCTAACGAGCAGTACTTC.